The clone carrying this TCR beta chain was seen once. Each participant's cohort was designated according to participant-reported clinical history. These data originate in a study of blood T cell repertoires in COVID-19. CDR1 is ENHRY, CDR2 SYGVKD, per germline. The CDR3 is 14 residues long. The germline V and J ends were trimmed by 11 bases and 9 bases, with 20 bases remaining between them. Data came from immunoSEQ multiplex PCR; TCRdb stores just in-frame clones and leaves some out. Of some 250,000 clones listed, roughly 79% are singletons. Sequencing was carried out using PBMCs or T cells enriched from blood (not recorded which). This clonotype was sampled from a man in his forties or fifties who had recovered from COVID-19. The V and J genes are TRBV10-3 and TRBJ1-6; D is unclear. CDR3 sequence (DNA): TGTGCCGTTCGATCGGATCGTAGCGGTTCACCCCTCCACTTT. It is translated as CAVRSDRSGSPLHF.